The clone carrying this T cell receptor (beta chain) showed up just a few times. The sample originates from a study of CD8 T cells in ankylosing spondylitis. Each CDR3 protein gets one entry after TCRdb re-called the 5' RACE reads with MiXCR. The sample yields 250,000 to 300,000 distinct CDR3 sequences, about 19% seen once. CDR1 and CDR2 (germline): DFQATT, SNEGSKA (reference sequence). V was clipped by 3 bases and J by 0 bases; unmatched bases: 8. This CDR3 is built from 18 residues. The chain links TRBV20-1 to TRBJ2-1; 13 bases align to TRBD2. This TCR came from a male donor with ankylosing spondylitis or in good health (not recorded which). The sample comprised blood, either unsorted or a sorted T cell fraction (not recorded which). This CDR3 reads CSARPRLAGGSSYNEQFF. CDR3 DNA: TGCAGTGCTAGGCCCCGACTAGCGGGAGGTAGCTCCTACAATGAGCAGTTCTTC.